A single sample is the source of the 23 T cell receptor beta chains below, sequenced in a study of cytotoxic CD8 clonotypes in ibrutinib-treated CLL. Using immunoSEQ multiplex PCR, the repertoire was profiled, and TCRdb retains in-frame clones only, with some absent. The data contain approximately 50,000 clones, nearly 55% of them singletons. The material sequenced was PBMCs, taken at disease progression, from a patient treated with ibrutinib. The receptor source for this set is a human donor with chronic lymphocytic leukemia.

This clone turned up a few times. The chain uses TRBV11-2 and TRBJ2-7, with D unclear. This CDR3 contains 14 residues. V lost 2 bases, J lost 4 bases, and 12 bases lay in between. CDR1 SGHAT and CDR2 FQNNGV come from the germline V gene. The CDR3 DNA follows: TGTGCCAGCAGCTTACGAGACTTAAGTTACGAGCAGTACTTC. Translated: CASSLRDLSYEQYF.

V and J are TRBV19 and TRBJ2-3; D is undetermined. The CDR3 loop spans 11 amino acids. V shed 5 bases and J shed 7 bases, with 7 bases lying between them. Germline values: CDR1 LNHDA, CDR2 SQIVND (reference sequence). CDR3 nucleotide sequence: TGTGCCAGTAGTTTGGGTCATACGCAGTATTTT. This encodes CASSLGHTQYF.

There are a few counts of this clone. The V and J genes are TRBV11-3 and TRBJ2-2; 10 bases agree with TRBD2. In germline, CDR1 is SGHNT, CDR2 YENEEA. J was trimmed by 7 bases and V by 6 bases; bases with no gene match: 8. CDR3 length equals 15 residues. The CDR3 here is CASRTSGVGDGELFF. The CDR3, as DNA: TGTGCCAGCAGAACTAGCGGGGTAGGGGACGGGGAGCTGTTTTTT.

This clone was counted only a few times. This chain connects TRBV5-1 to TRBJ2-3; 7 bases agree with TRBD1. The germline V gene encodes CDR1 SGHRS and CDR2 YFSETQ. This CDR3 region has 15 residues. V lost 4 bases, J lost 6 bases, and 11 bases stayed unmatched. The CDR3 region is CASSVQGPPADTQYF. Here the CDR3 DNA reads TGCGCCAGCAGCGTACAGGGGCCCCCGGCGGATACGCAGTATTTT.

The J gene is TRBJ1-2, the V gene TRBV6-5, with D unresolved. This CDR3 region has 12 residues. Trimming removed 6 bases at V and 5 bases at J, with 10 bases between. CDR1 is MNHEY and CDR2 is SVGAGI in the germline V gene. The CDR3 DNA follows: TGTGCCAGCAGAAAATATGGTTATGGCTACACCTTC. Its protein is CASRKYGYGYTF.

This sequence joins TRBV18 and TRBJ2-2; D is tentatively TRBD1 or TRBD2 (5 bases each). There are 16 residues in the CDR3. The germline gives CDR1 KGHSH, CDR2 LQKENI. Between the trimmed V and J ends, which lost 2 bases and 7 bases, there was a span of 17 bases. The CDR3 DNA reads TGTGCCAGCTCACCAATGCCAGGGAGAGTTGGCGGGGAGCTGTTTTTT. This translates into CASSPMPGRVGGELFF.

The CDR3 nucleotides are TGCGCCAGCAGCCAAGCGTTAGGGAGGGAGCAGTTCTTC. Protein product: CASSQALGREQFF. The chain combines TRBV4-3 with TRBJ2-1; maybe TRBD2 (6 bases). Germline CDR1 and CDR2: LGHNA and YSLEER. The CDR3 is 13 residues long. Deletions cut 1 base from V and 10 bases from J, with 11 bases between.

The CDR3 reads CASSFAPASSGLTYEQYF. The CDR3 nucleotides read TGTGCCAGCAGTTTCGCACCCGCTTCTAGCGGCCTAACCTACGAGCAGTACTTC. J is TRBJ2-7 and V is TRBV27; 7 nucleotides match TRBD2. CDR3 size: 18 residues. Per germline, CDR1 MNHEY and CDR2 SMNVEV (reference sequence). Unmatched junction bases numbered 16, after V lost 3 bases and J lost 2 bases.

In its sample, this clone was seen a few times. The V and J genes are TRBV4-2 and TRBJ2-5, with D uncertain. CDR1 and CDR2 (germline): LGHNA, YNFKEQ. The CDR3 totals 15 residues. Trimming removed 1 base at V and 2 bases at J, with 11 bases between. The CDR3: CASSQVQAEQETQYF. Written as DNA, the CDR3 is TGTGCCAGCAGCCAAGTGCAGGCAGAACAAGAGACCCAGTACTTC.

The chain is built from TRBV5-6 and TRBJ1-3; 12 nucleotides agree with TRBD1. The CDR3 consists of 15 residues. Germline CDR1 is SGHDT and CDR2 is YYEEEE. V lost 3 bases, J lost 10 bases, and 8 bases stayed unmatched. CDR3 in amino acids: CASSSRDRGLMTIYF. The CDR3 nucleotides read TGTGCCAGCAGCTCACGGGACAGGGGGCTGATGACCATATATTTT.

The genes are TRBV7-9 and TRBJ2-3, with D perhaps TRBD2 (6 bases). Germline CDR1 SEHNR, CDR2 FQNEAQ (reference sequence). The V and J ends lost 5 bases and 2 bases respectively, with 14 bases between them. This CDR3 has 15 residues. This CDR3 is CASSPSSDLTDTQYF. As DNA, the CDR3 is TGTGCCAGCAGCCCATCTAGCGACCTCACAGATACGCAGTATTTT.

J is TRBJ1-3 and V is TRBV30; D unresolved. V was shortened by 2 bases and J by 2 bases, with 10 bases between the two germline ends. Germline assignment: CDR1 GTSNPN and CDR2 SVGIG (reference sequence). The CDR3 is 14 amino acids. CDR3 sequence (DNA): TGTGCCTGGAGTCCCGGCACGGCTGGAAACACCATATATTTT. Protein product: CAWSPGTAGNTIYF.

The chain uses TRBV19 and TRBJ1-5, with D uncertain. This CDR3 contains 14 residues. V lost 5 bases, J lost 7 bases, and 15 bases lay in between. From germline, CDR1 is LNHDA and CDR2 SQIVND (reference sequence). The DNA of the CDR3 is TGTGCCAGTAGTCTGATCCGGGCGGAGCAGCCCCAGCATTTT. Amino acid sequence: CASSLIRAEQPQHF.

This clone turned up a few times. The chain combines TRBV6-1 with TRBJ1-5; 7 bases map to TRBD1. Germline lookup yields CDR1 MNHNS and CDR2 SASEGT. The CDR3 sequence is 15 residues long. V was clipped by 3 bases and J by 7 bases; unmatched bases: 9. CDR3 amino acids: CASSDAQGEGQPQHF. CDR3 coding DNA: TGTGCCAGCAGTGACGCCCAGGGGGAGGGACAGCCCCAGCATTTT.

This clone appeared once. The chain couples TRBV23-1 to TRBJ2-5, with 10 bases fitting TRBD2. TRBV23-1 carries the ORF label, with uncertain function. This CDR3 is built from 19 residues. Germline trimming cut 0 bases from V and 0 bases from J; bases unmatched to any gene: 10. The CDR3 reads CASSQSGGLAASYQETQYF. CDR3 DNA: TGCGCCAGCAGTCAATCGGGCGGACTAGCGGCTTCGTACCAAGAGACCCAGTACTTC.

The chain has TRBV7-2 and TRBJ2-7, with D possibly matching TRBD2 (6 bases). The CDR3 covers 12 residues. Germline V gene lookup returns CDR1 SGHTA and CDR2 FQGNSA. Trimming left V 6 bases short and J 5 bases short, with 11 bases between. CDR3 residues: CASRRRGDEQYF. CDR3 DNA sequence: TGTGCCAGCAGGCGTCGCGGGGACGAGCAGTACTTC.

The chain uses TRBV18 and TRBJ2-3; tentative D call: TRBD1 (5 bases). Germline V CDR1 and CDR2: KGHSH, LQKENI. The CDR3 is made up of 15 amino acids. V shed 3 bases and J shed 5 bases, with 15 bases lying between them. As DNA, the CDR3 is TGTGCCAGCTCACCGCCTAGGGGCGGCGAAGATACGCAGTATTTT. Translation: CASSPPRGGEDTQYF.

The chain has TRBV28 and TRBJ2-7; 11 bases agree with TRBD1. After removal of 6 bases from V and 3 bases from J, the junction contained 4 bases not matched to a gene. This CDR3 has 14 amino acids. The germline V gene encodes CDR1 MDHEN and CDR2 SYDVKM. This CDR3 reads CASRGTGGFYEQYF. As DNA, the CDR3 is TGTGCCAGCAGAGGGACAGGGGGTTTCTACGAGCAGTACTTC.

This clone was found a few times. V is TRBV5-1 and J is TRBJ2-7, with D possibly TRBD1 on 5 matching bases. The CDR3 extends over 15 amino acids. Looked up from germline, CDR1 is SGHRS and CDR2 is YFSETQ. Trimming removed 0 bases from V and 6 bases from J, with 16 bases in between. The CDR3 reads CASSLGLGVQREQYF. The DNA of the CDR3 is TGCGCCAGCAGCTTGGGGCTAGGGGTCCAACGCGAGCAGTACTTC.

The chain combines TRBV30 with TRBJ1-1; 8 bases map to TRBD1. Germline CDR1 GTSNPN, CDR2 SVGIG (reference sequence). The CDR3 has 14 residues. V shed 4 bases and J 6 bases; nucleotides not matched to a gene: 10. CDR3 DNA sequence: TGTGCCTGGAACTTAGGGCAGGGGGCATCTGAAGCTTTCTTT. Encoded protein: CAWNLGQGASEAFF.

The V and J genes are TRBV18 and TRBJ2-7; 7 nucleotides align to TRBD1. The CDR3 runs to 16 residues. Trimming at V came to 3 bases and at J to 5 bases, leaving 13 bases not matched to a gene. CDR1 KGHSH and CDR2 LQKENI come from the germline V gene. CDR3 region: CASSPPGLSGGHEQYF. Written as DNA, the CDR3 is TGTGCCAGCTCACCCCCGGGGTTGTCAGGGGGTCACGAGCAGTACTTC.

This chain connects TRBV14 to TRBJ2-7; the D gene is possibly TRBD2 (6 bases). V was trimmed by 2 bases and J by 3 bases, leaving 14 bases between them. The CDR3 loop spans 15 amino acids. Germline V gene lookup returns CDR1 SGHDN and CDR2 FVKESK. As DNA, the CDR3 is TGTGCCAGCAGCCAATACGGAGGGGCTCACTACGAGCAGTACTTC. Translated, it gives CASSQYGGAHYEQYF. The variable domain in full, completed from reference TRBV14 and TRBJ2-7, reads EAGVTQFPSHSVIEKGQTVTLRCDPISGHDNLYWYRRVMGKEIKFLLHFVKESKQDESGMPNNRFLAERTGGTYSTLKVQPAELEDSGVYFCASSQYGGAHYEQYFGPGTRLTVT.

The genes are TRBV10-3 and TRBJ2-2, with TRBD1 identical over 8 bases. With V trimmed by 6 bases and J by 1 base, 4 bases remained unmatched. This CDR3 is built from 15 residues. Germline V CDR1 and CDR2: ENHRY, SYGVKD. In DNA form, the CDR3 reads TGTGCCATCAGGAGGACAGGGAGGAACACCGGGGAGCTGTTTTTT. Its protein is CAIRRTGRNTGELFF.